This TCR beta chain emerged from a study of blood T cell repertoires in COVID-19. On the study more broadly: PBMCs, B-cell-depleted T cells, or T cells provided the cDNA or gDNA that made up the material.

The study assigned cohorts using participant-reported clinical history. Contact with a PCR-confirmed or clinician-diagnosed COVID-19 case occurred within 2 weeks of entry. V lost 1 base and J 6 bases, leaving 11 bases between the germline ends. Germline assignment: CDR1 SGHKS and CDR2 YYEKEE (reference sequence). The CDR3 runs 15 residues. Under the authors' procedure: Nucleated cell number was recorded as an estimate derived from reference gene primer amplification. Data came from immunoSEQ multiplex PCR; TCRdb stores just in-frame clones and leaves some out. V and J calls and clone size are as listed in that table; D and trimming were resolved from the DNA. The sample yields 210,000 or so clones, 80% to 90% seen once.

The sequence was collected from a woman aged 30 to 39 who had been exposed to COVID-19. V and J are TRBV5-5 and TRBJ1-6; D ambiguous. The sequenced sample was PBMCs or T cells enriched from blood (not recorded which). DNA for the CDR3: TGTGCCAGCAGCTTGAGCTTTAGCCCTAATTCACCCCTCCACTTT. Its protein is CASSLSFSPNSPLHF.